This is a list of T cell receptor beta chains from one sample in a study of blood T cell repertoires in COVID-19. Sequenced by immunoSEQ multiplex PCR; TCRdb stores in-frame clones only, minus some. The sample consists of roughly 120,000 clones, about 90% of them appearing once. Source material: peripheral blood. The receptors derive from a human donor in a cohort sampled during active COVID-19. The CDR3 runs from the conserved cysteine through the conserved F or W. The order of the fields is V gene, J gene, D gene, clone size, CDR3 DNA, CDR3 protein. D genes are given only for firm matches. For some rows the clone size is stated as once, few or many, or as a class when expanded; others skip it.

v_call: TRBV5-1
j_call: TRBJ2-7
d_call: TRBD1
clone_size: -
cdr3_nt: TGCGCCAGCAGCTTGGCGGGACAGAACTACGAGCAGTACTTC
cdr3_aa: CASSLAGQNYEQYF

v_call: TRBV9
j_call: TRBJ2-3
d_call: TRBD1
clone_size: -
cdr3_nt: TGTGCCAGCAGCGTCCCCCGGGACAGGGAAGGGACAGATACGCAGTATTTT
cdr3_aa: CASSVPRDREGTDTQYF

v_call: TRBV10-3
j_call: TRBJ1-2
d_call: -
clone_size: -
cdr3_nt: TGTGCCATCAGTGAAGGGAGCTCTAACTATGGCTACACCTTC
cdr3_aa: CAISEGSSNYGYTF

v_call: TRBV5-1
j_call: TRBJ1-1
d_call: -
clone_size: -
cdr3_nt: TGCGCCAGCAGCGAGGCTACGAACACTGAAGCTTTCTTT
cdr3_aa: CASSEATNTEAFF

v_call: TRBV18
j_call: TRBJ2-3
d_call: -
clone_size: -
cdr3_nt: TGTGCCAGCTCACCGCCAGGGGTAGCGCGGGCAGGGTCGACGCAGTATTTT
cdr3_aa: CASSPPGVARAGSTQYF

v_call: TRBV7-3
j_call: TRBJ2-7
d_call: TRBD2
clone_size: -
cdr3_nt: TGTGCCAGCAGCCCTGGTGGCGGGAGGGGCTACGAGCAGTACTTC
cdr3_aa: CASSPGGGRGYEQYF

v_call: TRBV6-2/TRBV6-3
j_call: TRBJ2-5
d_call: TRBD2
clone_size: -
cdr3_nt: TGTGCCAGCAGCTCACTAGCGGGGGCGGGAGAGACCCAGTACTTC
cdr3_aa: CASSSLAGAGETQYF

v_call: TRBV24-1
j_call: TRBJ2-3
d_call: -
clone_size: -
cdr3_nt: TGTGCCACCAGTGGGAAGGACTGGAGCACAGATACGCAGTATTTT
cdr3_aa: CATSGKDWSTDTQYF

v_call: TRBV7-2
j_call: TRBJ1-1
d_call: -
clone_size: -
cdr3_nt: TGTGCCAGCAGCCTCCGGGGTGAAACTGAAGCTTTCTTT
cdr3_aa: CASSLRGETEAFF

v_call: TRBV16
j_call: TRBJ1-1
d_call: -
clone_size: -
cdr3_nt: TGTGCCAGCAGCCAAAGGGAGGGAGGCACTGAAGCTTTCTTT
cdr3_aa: CASSQREGGTEAFF

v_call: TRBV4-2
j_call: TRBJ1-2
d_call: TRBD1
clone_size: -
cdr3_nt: TGTGCCAGCAGCCAAGCCGGGACAGGGGGCCCGACCTATGGCTACACCTTC
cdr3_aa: CASSQAGTGGPTYGYTF

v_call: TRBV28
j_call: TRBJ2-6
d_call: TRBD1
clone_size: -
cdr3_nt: TGTGCCAGCAGTTTATTGGGGACAGGGGGCGCCTCTGGGGCCAACGTCCTGACTTTC
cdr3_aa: CASSLLGTGGASGANVLTF

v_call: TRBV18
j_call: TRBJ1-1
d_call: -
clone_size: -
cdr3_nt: TGTGCCAGCTCAATACAGAGGAACACTGAAGCTTTCTTT
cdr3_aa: CASSIQRNTEAFF

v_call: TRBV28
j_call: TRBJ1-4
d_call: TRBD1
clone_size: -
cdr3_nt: TGTGCCAGCAGTCCGTACGACAGGGGCGGCGAAAAACTGTTTTTT
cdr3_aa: CASSPYDRGGEKLFF

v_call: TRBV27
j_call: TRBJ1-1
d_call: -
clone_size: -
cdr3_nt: TGTGCCAGCAGCCCGCCAGGGATGAACACTGAAGCTTTCTTT
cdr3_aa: CASSPPGMNTEAFF

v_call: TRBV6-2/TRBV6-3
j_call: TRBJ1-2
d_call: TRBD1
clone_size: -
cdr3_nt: TGTGCCAGCAGCCCAGTGACAGGGTCCTATGGCTACACCTTC
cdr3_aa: CASSPVTGSYGYTF

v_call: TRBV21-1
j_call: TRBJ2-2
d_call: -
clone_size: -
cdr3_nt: TGTGCCAGCAGCCCAGGACTAGCGGGGGGGCTCGGGGAGCTGTTTTTT
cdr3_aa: CASSPGLAGGLGELFF

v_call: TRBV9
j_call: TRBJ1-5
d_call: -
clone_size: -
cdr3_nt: TGTGCCAGCAGCCGGGAGGCAGGGGCCGATAGCAATCAGCCCCAGCATTTT
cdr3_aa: CASSREAGADSNQPQHF

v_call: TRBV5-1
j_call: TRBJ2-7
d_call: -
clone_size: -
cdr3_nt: TGCGCCAGCAGCTTGGACGGCAGGTACGAGCAGTACTTC
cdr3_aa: CASSLDGRYEQYF

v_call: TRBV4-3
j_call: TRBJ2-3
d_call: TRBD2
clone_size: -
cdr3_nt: TGCGCCAGCAGCCAAGATAGAGCGGGAGGGTACGATACGCAGTATTTT
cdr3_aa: CASSQDRAGGYDTQYF

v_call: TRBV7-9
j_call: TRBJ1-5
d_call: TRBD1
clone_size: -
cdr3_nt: TGTGCCAGCAGCCCCGGACAGGGTAAGGGGGATCAGCCCCAGCATTTT
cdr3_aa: CASSPGQGKGDQPQHF

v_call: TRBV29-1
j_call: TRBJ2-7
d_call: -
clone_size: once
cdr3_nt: TGCAGCGTTGAAGATCTCGGTTCCTACGAGCAGTACTTC
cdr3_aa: CSVEDLGSYEQYF

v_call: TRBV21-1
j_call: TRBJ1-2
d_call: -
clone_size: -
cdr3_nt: TGTGCCAGCGGTTCGAGCGGCTACACCTTC
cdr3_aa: CASGSSGYTF

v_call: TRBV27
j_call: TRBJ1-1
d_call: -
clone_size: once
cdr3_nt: TGTGCCAGCAGTTCCCTAACAGGGTACATGAACACTGAAGCTTTCTTT
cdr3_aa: CASSSLTGYMNTEAFF

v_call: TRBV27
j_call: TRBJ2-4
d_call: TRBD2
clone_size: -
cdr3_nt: TGTGCCAGCAGTTTAGGTAGCGGGAGATCCAAAAACATTCAGTACTTC
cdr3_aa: CASSLGSGRSKNIQYF

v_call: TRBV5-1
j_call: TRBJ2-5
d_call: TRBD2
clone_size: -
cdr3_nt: TGCGCCAGCAGCTCCCGGTCTAGCGGGCGTGGGGAGACCCAGTACTTC
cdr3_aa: CASSSRSSGRGETQYF

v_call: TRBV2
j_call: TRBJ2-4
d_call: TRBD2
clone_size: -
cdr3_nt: TGTGCCAGCAGTGAGCGGGGGACGGGGGAAAACATTCAGTACTTC
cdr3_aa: CASSERGTGENIQYF

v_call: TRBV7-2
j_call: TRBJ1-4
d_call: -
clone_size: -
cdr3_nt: TGTGCCAGCACCTCGGAGGAAACTGCAACTAATGAAAAACTGTTTTTT
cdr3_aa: CASTSEETATNEKLFF

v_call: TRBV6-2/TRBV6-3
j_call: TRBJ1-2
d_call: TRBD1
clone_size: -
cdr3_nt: TGTGCCAGCAGCGATCCGAGAAAGGACAGGCTGGCCTACACCTTC
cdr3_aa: CASSDPRKDRLAYTF